This TCR beta chain was identified during a study of cytomegalovirus exposure and HLA in healthy donors. PCR employed 60 Vbeta and 13 Jbeta primers. Per the original methods: There were about 80 million unique TCR beta chains by a later count, and around 10 million of them were shared. Using immunoSEQ multiplex PCR, the repertoire was profiled, and TCRdb retains in-frame clones only, with some absent. D and trimming come from the DNA, and the V and J calls and clone size come from that table. The data show about 130,000 clones, 60% to 75% seen once. Study results and limitations: One variant, a missense change in DCLRE1C, was linked in a later analysis to TCR beta V- and J-gene trimming. Per a later analysis, about 15,000 TCR beta sequences showed association with HLA alleles at 0.05 false discovery rate.

At sampling all donors were nominally healthy, likely with unrecorded immune exposures. Concerning this clone itself: Its target is not known.

Looked up from germline, CDR1 is SGHDT and CDR2 is YYEEEE. V dropped 4 bases and J dropped 2 bases, with 19 bases sitting between them. The CDR3 length is 16 residues. Source material: PBMCs. This sequence originates from a man aged 25-45 years in good health and CMV-seronegative. The chain employs TRBV5-6 and TRBJ2-7; D is perhaps TRBD2 (6 bases). CDR3 residues: CASSPGIAVDTYEQYF. CDR3 DNA: TGTGCCAGCAGCCCCGGGATAGCGGTTGACACCTACGAGCAGTACTTC.